These 4 T cell receptor beta chains were sequenced from one sample in a study of cytomegalovirus exposure and HLA in healthy donors. The PCR used 60 Vbeta and 13 Jbeta primers. Assay: immunoSEQ multiplex PCR; the TCRdb copy retains only in-frame clones and omits some. The sample yields almost 200,000 clones, roughly four fifths seen once. The sample was PBMCs. These receptor sequences come from a man aged 30 to 39 in good health and CMV-seronegative.

This clone occurred a few times. The V and J genes are TRBV6-1 and TRBJ1-6; 8 bases are shared with TRBD1. V trimming: 3 bases; J trimming: 9 bases; junction bases outside the gene matches: 4. This CDR3 has 14 amino acids. Per germline, CDR1 MNHNS and CDR2 SASEGT. As DNA, the CDR3 is TGTGCCAGCAGTGATCGACAGGGGAGTTCACCCCTCCACTTT. Translation: CASSDRQGSSPLHF.

V gene TRBV9 combines with J gene TRBJ2-2; 10 bases agree with TRBD2. CDR1 SGDLS and CDR2 YYNGEE come from the germline V gene. This CDR3 spans 16 amino acids. Unmatched junction bases numbered 6, after V lost 0 bases and J lost 7 bases. CDR3 in DNA: TGTGCCAGCAGCGTAGTAGCGGGAGGTTCAGTCGGGGAGCTGTTTTTT. Amino acids: CASSVVAGGSVGELFF.

The table lists this clone with a few counts. The J gene is TRBJ2-3, the V gene TRBV7-3; D remains ambiguous. From germline, CDR1 is SGHTA and CDR2 FQGTGA. V lost 0 bases and J 4 bases, leaving 17 bases between the germline ends. The CDR3 contains 17 residues. Here the CDR3 DNA reads TGTGCCAGCAGCTTAACGTTGGGTGTTAGGAGAGCAGATACGCAGTATTTT. Its protein is CASSLTLGVRRADTQYF.

This clone was observed once. The V call is TRBV29-1, the J call TRBJ2-3; D may be TRBD1 (6 bases). This CDR3 is built from 16 residues. Germline CDR1 and CDR2: SQVTM and ANQGSEA. Trimming left V 3 bases short and J 1 base short, with 17 bases between. The CDR3 is CSVDWDTDSGTDTQYF. The CDR3 DNA is TGCAGCGTTGACTGGGACACGGATTCTGGCACAGATACGCAGTATTTT.